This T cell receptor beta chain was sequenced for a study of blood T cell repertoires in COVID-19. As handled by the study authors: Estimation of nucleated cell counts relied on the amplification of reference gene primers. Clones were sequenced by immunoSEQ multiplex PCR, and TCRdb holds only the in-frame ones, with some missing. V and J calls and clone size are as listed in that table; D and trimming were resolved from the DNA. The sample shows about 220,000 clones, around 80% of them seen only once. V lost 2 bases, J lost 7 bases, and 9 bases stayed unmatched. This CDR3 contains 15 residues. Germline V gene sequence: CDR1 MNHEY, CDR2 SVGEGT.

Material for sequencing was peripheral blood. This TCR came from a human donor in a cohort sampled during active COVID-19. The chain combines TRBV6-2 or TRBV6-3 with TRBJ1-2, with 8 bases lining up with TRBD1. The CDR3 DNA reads TGTGCCAGCAGTTACGGAGCAGGGGGCTTCGGTGGCTACACCTTC. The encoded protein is CASSYGAGGFGGYTF.